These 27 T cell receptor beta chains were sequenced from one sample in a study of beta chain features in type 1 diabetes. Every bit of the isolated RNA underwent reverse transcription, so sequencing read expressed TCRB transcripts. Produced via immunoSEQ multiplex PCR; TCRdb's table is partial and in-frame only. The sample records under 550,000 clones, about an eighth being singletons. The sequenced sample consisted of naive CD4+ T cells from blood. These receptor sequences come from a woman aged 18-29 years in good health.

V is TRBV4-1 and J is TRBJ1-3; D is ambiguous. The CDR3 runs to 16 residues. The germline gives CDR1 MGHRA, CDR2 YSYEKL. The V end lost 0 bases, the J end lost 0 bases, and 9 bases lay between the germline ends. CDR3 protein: CASSQDPRPSGNTIYF. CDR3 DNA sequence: TGCGCCAGCAGCCAAGATCCCAGACCCTCTGGAAACACCATATATTTT.

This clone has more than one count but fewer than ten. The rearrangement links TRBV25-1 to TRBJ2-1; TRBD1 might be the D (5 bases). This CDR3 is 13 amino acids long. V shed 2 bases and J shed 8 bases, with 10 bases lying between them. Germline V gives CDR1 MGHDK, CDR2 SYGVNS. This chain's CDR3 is CASSERGRDEQFF. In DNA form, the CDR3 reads TGTGCCAGCAGTGAAAGGGGCCGAGATGAGCAGTTCTTC.

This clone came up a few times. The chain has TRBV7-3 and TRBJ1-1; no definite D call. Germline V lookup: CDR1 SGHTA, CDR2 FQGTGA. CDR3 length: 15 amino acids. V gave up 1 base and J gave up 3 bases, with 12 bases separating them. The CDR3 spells CASSLSGARHTEAFF. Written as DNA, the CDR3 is TGTGCCAGCAGCTTAAGCGGAGCCAGGCACACTGAAGCTTTCTTT.

Written as DNA, the CDR3 is TGCGCCAGCAGCTTAGGCGGGGGCTCAGATACGCAGTATTTT. This gives the protein CASSLGGGSDTQYF. This chain links TRBV5-1 with TRBJ2-3; D possibly corresponds to TRBD2 (7 bases). V lost 2 bases, J lost 4 bases, and 11 bases lay in between. There are 14 residues in the CDR3. Per the germline V gene, CDR1 is SGHRS and CDR2 is YFSETQ.

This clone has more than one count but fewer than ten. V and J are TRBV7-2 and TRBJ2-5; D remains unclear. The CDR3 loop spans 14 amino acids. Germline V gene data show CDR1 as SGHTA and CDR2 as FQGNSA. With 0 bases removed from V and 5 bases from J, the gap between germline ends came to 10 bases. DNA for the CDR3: TGTGCCAGCAGCTTAGCGACGATGGGTGAGACCCAGTACTTC. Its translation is CASSLATMGETQYF.

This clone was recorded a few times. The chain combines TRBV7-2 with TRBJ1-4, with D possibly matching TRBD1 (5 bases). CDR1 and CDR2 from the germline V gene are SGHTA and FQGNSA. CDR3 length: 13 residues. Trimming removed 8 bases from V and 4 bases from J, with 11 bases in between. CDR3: CASAGTGNEKLFF. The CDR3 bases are TGTGCCAGCGCCGGGACGGGTAATGAAAAACTGTTTTTT.

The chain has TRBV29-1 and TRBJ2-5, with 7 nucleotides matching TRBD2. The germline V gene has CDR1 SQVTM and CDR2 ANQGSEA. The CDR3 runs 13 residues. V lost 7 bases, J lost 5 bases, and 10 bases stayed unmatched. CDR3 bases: TGCAGCGGCATGACTAGCCGTGGGGAGACCCAGTACTTC. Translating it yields CSGMTSRGETQYF.

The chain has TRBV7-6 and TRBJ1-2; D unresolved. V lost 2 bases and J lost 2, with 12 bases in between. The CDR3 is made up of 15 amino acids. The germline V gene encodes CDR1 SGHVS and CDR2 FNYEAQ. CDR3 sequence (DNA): TGTGCCAGCAGCTTAATTATCGGGAGCAACTATGGCTACACCTTC. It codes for CASSLIIGSNYGYTF.

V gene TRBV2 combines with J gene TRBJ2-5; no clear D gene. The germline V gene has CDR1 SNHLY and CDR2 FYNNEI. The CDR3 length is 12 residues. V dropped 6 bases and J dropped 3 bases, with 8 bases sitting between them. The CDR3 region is CASRGSEETQYF. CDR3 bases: TGTGCCAGCAGGGGATCGGAAGAGACCCAGTACTTC.

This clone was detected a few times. CDR3 sequence: CASSPMGKAYEQYF. The CDR3 DNA sequence: TGTGCCAGCAGCCCCATGGGGAAAGCCTACGAGCAGTACTTC. V and J are TRBV7-3 and TRBJ2-7; D is uncertain. Trimming left V 5 bases short and J 2 bases short, with 13 bases between. CDR3 length: 14 residues. Germline V gives CDR1 SGHTA, CDR2 FQGTGA.

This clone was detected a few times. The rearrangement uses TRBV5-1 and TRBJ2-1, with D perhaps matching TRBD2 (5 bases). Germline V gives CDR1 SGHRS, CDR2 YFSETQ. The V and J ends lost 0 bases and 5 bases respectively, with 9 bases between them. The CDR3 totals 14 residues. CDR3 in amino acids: CASSLVAGNNEQFF. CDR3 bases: TGCGCCAGCAGCTTGGTTGCGGGTAACAATGAGCAGTTCTTC.

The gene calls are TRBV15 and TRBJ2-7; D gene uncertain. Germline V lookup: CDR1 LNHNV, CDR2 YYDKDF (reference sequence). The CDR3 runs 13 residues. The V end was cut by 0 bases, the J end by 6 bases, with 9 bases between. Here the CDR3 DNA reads TGTGCCACCAGCAGAGACCTTATCCTCGAGCAGTACTTC. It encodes CATSRDLILEQYF.

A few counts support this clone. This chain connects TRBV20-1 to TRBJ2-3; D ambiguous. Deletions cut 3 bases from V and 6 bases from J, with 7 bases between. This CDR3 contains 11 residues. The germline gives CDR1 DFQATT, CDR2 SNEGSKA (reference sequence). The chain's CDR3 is CSASLVDTQYF. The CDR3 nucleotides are TGCAGTGCTAGTCTGGTGGATACGCAGTATTTT.

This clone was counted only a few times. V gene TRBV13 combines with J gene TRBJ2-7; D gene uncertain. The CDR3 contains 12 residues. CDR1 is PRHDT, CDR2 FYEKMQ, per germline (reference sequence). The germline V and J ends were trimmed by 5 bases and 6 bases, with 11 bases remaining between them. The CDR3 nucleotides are TGTGCCAGCAGCCGAGGCCTACGCGAGCAGTACTTC. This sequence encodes CASSRGLREQYF.

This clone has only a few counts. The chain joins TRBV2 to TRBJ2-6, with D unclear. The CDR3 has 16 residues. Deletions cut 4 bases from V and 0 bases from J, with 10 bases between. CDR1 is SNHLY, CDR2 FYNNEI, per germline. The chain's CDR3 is CASSAWPSSGANVLTF. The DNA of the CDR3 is TGTGCCAGCAGTGCCTGGCCGAGCTCTGGGGCCAACGTCCTGACTTTC. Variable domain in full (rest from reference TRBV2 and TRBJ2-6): EPEVTQTPSHQVTQMGQEVILRCVPISNHLYFYWYRQILGQKVEFLVSFYNNEISEKSEIFDDQFSVERPDGSNFTLKIRSTKLEDSAMYFCASSAWPSSGANVLTFGAGSRLTVL.

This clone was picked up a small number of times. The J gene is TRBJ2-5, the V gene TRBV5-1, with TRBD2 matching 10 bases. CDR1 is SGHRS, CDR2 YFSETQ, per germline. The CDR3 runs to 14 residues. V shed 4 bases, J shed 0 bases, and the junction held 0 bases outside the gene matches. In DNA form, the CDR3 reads TGCGCCAGCAGCACTAGCGGGGACCAAGAGACCCAGTACTTC. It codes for CASSTSGDQETQYF.

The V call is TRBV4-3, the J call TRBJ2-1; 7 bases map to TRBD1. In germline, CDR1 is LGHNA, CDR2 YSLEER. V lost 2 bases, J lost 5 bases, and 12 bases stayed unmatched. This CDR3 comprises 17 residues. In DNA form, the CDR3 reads TGCGCCAGCAGCCAACCCGCCAAGGGGGCGACACACAATGAGCAGTTCTTC. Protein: CASSQPAKGATHNEQFF.

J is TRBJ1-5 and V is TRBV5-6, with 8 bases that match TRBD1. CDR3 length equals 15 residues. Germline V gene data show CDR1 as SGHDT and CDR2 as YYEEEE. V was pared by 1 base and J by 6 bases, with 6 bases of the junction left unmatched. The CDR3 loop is CASSLSRGPVQPQHF. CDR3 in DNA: TGTGCCAGCAGCTTGTCCAGGGGGCCGGTTCAGCCCCAGCATTTT.

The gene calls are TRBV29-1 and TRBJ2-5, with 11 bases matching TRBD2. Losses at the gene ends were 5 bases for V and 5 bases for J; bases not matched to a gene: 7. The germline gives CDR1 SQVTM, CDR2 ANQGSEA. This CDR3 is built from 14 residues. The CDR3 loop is CSVLAGGVVETQYF. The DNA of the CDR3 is TGCAGCGTTCTAGCGGGAGGAGTTGTGGAGACCCAGTACTTC.

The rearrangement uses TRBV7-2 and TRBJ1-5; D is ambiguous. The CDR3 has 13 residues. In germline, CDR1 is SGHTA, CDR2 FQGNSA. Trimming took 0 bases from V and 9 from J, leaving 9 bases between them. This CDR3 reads CASSLAVLGPQHF. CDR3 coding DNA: TGTGCCAGCAGCTTAGCTGTCCTGGGGCCCCAGCATTTT.

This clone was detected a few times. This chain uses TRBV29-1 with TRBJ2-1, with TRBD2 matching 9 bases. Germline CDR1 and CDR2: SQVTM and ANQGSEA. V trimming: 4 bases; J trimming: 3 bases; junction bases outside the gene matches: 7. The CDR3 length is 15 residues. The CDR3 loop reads CSVGGSGSHYNEQFF. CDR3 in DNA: TGCAGCGTTGGGGGTAGCGGGAGCCACTACAATGAGCAGTTCTTC.

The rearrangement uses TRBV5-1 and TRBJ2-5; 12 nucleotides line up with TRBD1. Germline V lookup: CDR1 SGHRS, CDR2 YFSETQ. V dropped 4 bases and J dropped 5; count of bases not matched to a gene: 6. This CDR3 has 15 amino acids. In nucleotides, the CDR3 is TGCGCCAGCAGCACGGGACAGGGGGCTTGGGAGACCCAGTACTTC. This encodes CASSTGQGAWETQYF.

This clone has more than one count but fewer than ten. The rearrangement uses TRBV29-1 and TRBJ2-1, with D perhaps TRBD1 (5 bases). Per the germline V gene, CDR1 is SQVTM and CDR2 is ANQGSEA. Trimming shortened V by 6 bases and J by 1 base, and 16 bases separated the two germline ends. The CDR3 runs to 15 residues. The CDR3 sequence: CSVRGHPPSYNEQFF. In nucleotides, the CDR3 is TGCAGCGTCCGCGGACATCCACCTTCCTACAATGAGCAGTTCTTC.

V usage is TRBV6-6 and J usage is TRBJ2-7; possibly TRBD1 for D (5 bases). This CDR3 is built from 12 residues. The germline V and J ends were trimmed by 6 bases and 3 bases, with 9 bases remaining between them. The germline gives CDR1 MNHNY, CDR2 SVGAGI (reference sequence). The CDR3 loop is CASRLGDYEQYF. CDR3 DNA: TGTGCCAGCAGGCTAGGGGACTACGAGCAGTACTTC.

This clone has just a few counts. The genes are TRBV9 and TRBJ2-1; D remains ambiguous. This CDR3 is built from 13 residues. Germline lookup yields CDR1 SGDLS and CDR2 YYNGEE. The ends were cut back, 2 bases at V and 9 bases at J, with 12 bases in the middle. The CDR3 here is CASSVRAYGEQFF. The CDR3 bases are TGTGCCAGCAGCGTTCGAGCGTACGGTGAGCAGTTCTTC.

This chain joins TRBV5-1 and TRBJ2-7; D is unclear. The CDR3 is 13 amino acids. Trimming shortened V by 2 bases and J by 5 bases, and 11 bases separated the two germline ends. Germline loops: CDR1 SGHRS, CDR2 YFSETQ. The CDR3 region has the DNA TGCGCCAGCAGCTTAGGAATAGGGAACGAGCAGTACGTC. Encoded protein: CASSLGIGNEQYV.

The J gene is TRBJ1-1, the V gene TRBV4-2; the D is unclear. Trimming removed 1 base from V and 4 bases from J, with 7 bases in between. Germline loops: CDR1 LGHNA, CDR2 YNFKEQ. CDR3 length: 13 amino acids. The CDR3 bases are TGTGCCAGCAGCCAAGTTTTTGGCACTGAAGCTTTCTTT. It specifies CASSQVFGTEAFF.